This T cell receptor beta chain was observed in a study of cytomegalovirus exposure and HLA in healthy donors. For the study at large: There were 65 million to 85 million unique TCRs (from HLA-typed donors) in an early data release. Findings of the study overall: When analyzed later, the rates of TCR association showed variation by HLA locus, with DRB1 the most and HLA-C the fewest. Earlier results showed most TCR beta V segments being productive about 87% or about 30% of the time.

Concerning this clone itself: As yet, its antigen is unknown.

This PCR relied on a set of 60 Vbeta primers and 13 Jbeta primers. TCRdb's table, derived via immunoSEQ multiplex PCR, lists solely in-frame clones and lacks some. The sample shows about 210,000 clones, about 80% of them seen only once. The CDR3 is 13 residues long. The germline V gene has CDR1 SEHNR and CDR2 FQNEAQ (reference sequence). V gave up 5 bases and J gave up 4 bases, with 11 bases separating them. This sequence joins TRBV7-9 and TRBJ1-1, with D possibly TRBD1 on 5 matching bases. Source material: PBMCs. The sequence came from a male donor in good health and CMV-seronegative. CDR3 residues: CASSRTGGTEAFF. DNA for the CDR3: TGTGCCAGCAGCCGAACGGGGGGCACTGAAGCTTTCTTT.